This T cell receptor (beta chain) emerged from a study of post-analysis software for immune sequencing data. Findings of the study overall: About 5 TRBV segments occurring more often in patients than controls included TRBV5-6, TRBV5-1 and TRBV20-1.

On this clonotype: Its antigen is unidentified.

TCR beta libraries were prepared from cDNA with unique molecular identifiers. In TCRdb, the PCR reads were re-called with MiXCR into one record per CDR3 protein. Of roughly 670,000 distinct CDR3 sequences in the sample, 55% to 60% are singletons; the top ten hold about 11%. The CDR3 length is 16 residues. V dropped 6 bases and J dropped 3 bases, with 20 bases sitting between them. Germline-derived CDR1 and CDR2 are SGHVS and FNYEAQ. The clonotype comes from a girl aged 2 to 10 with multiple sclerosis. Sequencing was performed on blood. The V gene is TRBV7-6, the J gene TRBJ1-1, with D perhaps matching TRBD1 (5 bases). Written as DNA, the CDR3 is TGTGCCAGCAGGCGATACAGGCGAACTGGGGACACTGAAGCTTTCTTT. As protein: CASRRYRRTGDTEAFF.